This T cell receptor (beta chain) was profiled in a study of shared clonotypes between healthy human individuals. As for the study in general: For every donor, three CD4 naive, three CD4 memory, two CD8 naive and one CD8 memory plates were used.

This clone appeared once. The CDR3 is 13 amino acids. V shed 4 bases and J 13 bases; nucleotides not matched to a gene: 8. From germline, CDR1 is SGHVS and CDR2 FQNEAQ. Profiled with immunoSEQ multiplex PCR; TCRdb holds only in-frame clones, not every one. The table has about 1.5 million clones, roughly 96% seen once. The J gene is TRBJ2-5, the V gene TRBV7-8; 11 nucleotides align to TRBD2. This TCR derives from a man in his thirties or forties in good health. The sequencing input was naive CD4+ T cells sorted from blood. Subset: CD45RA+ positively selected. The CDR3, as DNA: TGTGCCAGCAGCTCGCCCACGGGGACTAGCGGGTACTTC. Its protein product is CASSSPTGTSGYF.